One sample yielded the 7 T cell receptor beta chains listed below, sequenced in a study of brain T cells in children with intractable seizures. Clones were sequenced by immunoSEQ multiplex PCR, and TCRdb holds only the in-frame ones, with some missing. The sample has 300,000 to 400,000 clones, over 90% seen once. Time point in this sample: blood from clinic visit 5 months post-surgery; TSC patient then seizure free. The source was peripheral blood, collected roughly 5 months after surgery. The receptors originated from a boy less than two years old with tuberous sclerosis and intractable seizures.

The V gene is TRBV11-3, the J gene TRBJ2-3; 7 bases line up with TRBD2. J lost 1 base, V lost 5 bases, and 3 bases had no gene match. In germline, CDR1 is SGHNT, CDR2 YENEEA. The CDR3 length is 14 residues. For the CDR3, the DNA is TGTGCCAGCAGCCTCGCGGGAGGCACAGATACGCAGTATTTT. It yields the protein CASSLAGGTDTQYF.

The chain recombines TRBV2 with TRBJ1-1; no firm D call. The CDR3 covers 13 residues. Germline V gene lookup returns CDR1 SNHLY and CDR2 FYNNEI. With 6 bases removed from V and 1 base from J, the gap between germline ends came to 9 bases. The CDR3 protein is CASRGTWNTEAFF. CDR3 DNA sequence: TGTGCCAGCAGGGGAACATGGAACACTGAAGCTTTCTTT.

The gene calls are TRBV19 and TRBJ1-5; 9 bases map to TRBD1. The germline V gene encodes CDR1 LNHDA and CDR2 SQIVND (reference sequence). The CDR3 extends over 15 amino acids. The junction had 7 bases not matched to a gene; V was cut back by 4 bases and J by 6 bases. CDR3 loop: CASSKPGQGIQPQHF. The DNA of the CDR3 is TGTGCCAGTAGTAAACCGGGACAGGGAATTCAGCCCCAGCATTTT.

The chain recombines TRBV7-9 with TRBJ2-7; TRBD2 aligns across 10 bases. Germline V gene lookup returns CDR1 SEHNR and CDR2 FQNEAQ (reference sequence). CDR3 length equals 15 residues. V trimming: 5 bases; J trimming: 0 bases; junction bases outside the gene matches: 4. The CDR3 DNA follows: TGTGCCAGCAGCCGGACTAGCGGCAGCTCCTACGAGCAGTACTTC. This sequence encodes CASSRTSGSSYEQYF.

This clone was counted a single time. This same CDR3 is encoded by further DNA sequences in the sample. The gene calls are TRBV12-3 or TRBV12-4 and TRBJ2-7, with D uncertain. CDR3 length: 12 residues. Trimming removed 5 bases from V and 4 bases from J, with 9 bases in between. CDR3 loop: CASSLAGYEQYF. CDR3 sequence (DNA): TGTGCCAGCAGTCTCGCCGGTTACGAGCAGTACTTC.

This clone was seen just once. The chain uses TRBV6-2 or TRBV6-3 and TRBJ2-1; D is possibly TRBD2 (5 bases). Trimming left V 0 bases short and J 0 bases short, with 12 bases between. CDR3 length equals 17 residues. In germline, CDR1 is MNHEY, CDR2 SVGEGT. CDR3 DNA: TGTGCCAGCAGTTACTCGATTGAGGGAAGCTCCTACAATGAGCAGTTCTTC. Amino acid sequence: CASSYSIEGSSYNEQFF.

The CDR3 sequence: CASTDWEGGPYNEQFF. Here the CDR3 DNA reads TGTGCCAGTACCGACTGGGAGGGAGGCCCCTACAATGAGCAGTTCTTC. The chain joins TRBV19 to TRBJ2-1, with 7 bases identical to TRBD2. Looked up from germline, CDR1 is LNHDA and CDR2 is SQIVND (reference sequence). V lost 7 bases to trimming and J lost 2 bases; unmatched junction nucleotides: 11. The length of the CDR3 is 16 residues.